Detailed here is one T cell receptor (beta chain). Its antigen is currently unknown. CD4+ T cells specific for antigen were expanded with viral peptide pools by the ViraFEST assay before sequencing. Culture lasted roughly 9 days before CD4+ T cell isolation. PBMC cultures contained some 2.1 million cells per well, approximately 10 IU/ml IL-2 and roughly 10 ug/ml peptides. Each culture had half its medium swapped for IL-2 medium on days 3 and 7. CDR3 length: 13 residues. V lost 8 bases, J lost 1 base, and 12 bases lay in between. Germline V gives CDR1 SQVTM, CDR2 ANQGSEA. Profiled with immunoSEQ multiplex PCR; TCRdb holds only in-frame clones, not every one. The table has tens of thousands of clones, roughly four fifths seen once. This entry comes from a study of vaccination effects on CD4 cells after COVID-19. Study-level results: Late post-vaccination, clones induced by infection and those induced by vaccine underwent marked clonal contraction. Convalescent patients were scarce, and early post-infection timepoints were absent.

The source is a human donor who received a COVID-19 vaccine. V usage is TRBV29-1 and J usage is TRBJ1-3, with D unresolved. The sample consisted of CD4+ T cells from PBMCs cultured with HCoV-229E spike peptides, taken before COVID-19 vaccination. CDR3 DNA: TGCAGCCTCCTCTCCGGGTCTGGAAACACCATATATTTT. Translating gives CSLLSGSGNTIYF.